What follows describes a single T cell receptor (beta chain). The antigen is unknown. Second-dose schedules of about 4 or about 12 weeks were combined. The sample originates from a study of T cell responses to AZD1222 COVID-19 vaccine. The study, taken as a whole, reports: Clonal diversity was possibly underestimated, and the donors were mostly white British, with more females. Spike-specific TCR repertoires showed rising breadth and depth after two AZD1222 doses. Among those given AZD1222, only 5 to 7 were seropositive at baseline.

Here immunoSEQ multiplex PCR was the method, and the copy in TCRdb shows in-frame clones only, minus some. This table holds around 200,000 clones, 94% found once. The V end was cut by 1 base, the J end by 3 bases, with 5 bases between. Germline CDR1 reads SGHDT; CDR2 reads YYEEEE. The CDR3 length is 13 residues. The starting material was peripheral blood, obtained 28 days after the second AZD1222 dose. This sequence originates from an adult who received the AZD1222 COVID-19 vaccine. The chain recombines TRBV5-6 with TRBJ1-5; the D is unclear. The CDR3 region is CASSLNLNQPQHF. The CDR3 nucleotides are TGTGCCAGCAGCTTGAACCTCAATCAGCCCCAGCATTTT.